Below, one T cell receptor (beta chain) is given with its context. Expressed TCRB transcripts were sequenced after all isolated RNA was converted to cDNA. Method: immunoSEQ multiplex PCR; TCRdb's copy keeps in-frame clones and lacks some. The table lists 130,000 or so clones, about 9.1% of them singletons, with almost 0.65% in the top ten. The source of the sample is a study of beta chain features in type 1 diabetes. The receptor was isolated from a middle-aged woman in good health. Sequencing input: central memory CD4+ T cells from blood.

CDR3 loop: CASSLTGTGTLAKNIQYF. The DNA for the CDR3 is TGTGCCAGCTCACTTACCGGGACAGGGACCCTAGCCAAAAACATTCAGTACTTC. The chain recombines TRBV18 with TRBJ2-4, with 9 bases fitting TRBD1. With 4 bases clipped from V and 0 bases from J, the junction kept 10 bases outside the gene matches. CDR3 size: 18 residues. Germline values: CDR1 KGHSH, CDR2 LQKENI.